The 5 T cell receptor beta chains below all came from one sample that was sequenced in a study of T cell changes during pregnancy in multiple sclerosis. Measured with immunoSEQ multiplex PCR; TCRdb has only the in-frame clones, and not every one. This table has 65,000 to 95,000 clones, just over 90% appearing once. The sample here was peripheral blood, taken after pregnancy. The receptors originated from a female donor in good health, enrolled as a control in a pregnancy study.

The V call is TRBV27, the J call TRBJ2-1; TRBD2 agrees at 10 bases. J lost 7 bases, V lost 4 bases, and 13 bases had no gene match. CDR3 length: 17 residues. CDR1 and CDR2 (germline): MNHEY, SMNVEV (reference sequence). The CDR3 DNA sequence: TGTGCCAGCAGTTCCCCAGGTGGGACTAGCGACCTGAATGAGCAGTTCTTC. Translation: CASSSPGGTSDLNEQFF.

The rearrangement links TRBV18 to TRBJ1-1; the D is unclear. The CDR3 is 14 amino acids. V dropped 8 bases and J dropped 11 bases, with 24 bases sitting between them. Germline V CDR1 and CDR2: KGHSH, LQKENI. CDR3 DNA sequence: TGTGCCAGCGCTGAGGGCGCAGGTCCCGGATGGGCTTTCTTT. Translation: CASAEGAGPGWAFF.

V is TRBV6-5 and J is TRBJ1-4; 7 bases align to TRBD1. The CDR3 covers 14 residues. In germline, CDR1 is MNHEY, CDR2 SVGAGI. Losses at the gene ends were 9 bases for V and 6 bases for J; bases not matched to a gene: 10. The CDR3, as DNA: TGTGCCAGTAGTGGACAGGTTTGGGATGAAAAACTGTTTTTT. This translates into CASSGQVWDEKLFF.

For the CDR3, the DNA is TGTGCCAGCAGTGTCAGGGCTCTCGCCAGCTCCTACAATGAGCAGTTCTTC. Its protein is CASSVRALASSYNEQFF. The V call is TRBV2, the J call TRBJ2-1; possibly TRBD1 for D (5 bases). Trimming removed 4 bases at V and 0 bases at J, with 16 bases between. Germline CDR1 and CDR2: SNHLY and FYNNEI. This CDR3 is 17 amino acids long.

A single count supports this clone. This chain connects TRBV1 to TRBJ2-3; the D call in the table, TRBD2, was not verified against the DNA. TRBV1 is a documented pseudogene. The CDR3 covers 17 residues. CDR3 bases: TGCACCAGCAGCCCCCTCGGACTAGCGGGGGTCACAGATACGCAGTATTTT. Protein sequence: CTSSPLGLAGVTDTQYF.